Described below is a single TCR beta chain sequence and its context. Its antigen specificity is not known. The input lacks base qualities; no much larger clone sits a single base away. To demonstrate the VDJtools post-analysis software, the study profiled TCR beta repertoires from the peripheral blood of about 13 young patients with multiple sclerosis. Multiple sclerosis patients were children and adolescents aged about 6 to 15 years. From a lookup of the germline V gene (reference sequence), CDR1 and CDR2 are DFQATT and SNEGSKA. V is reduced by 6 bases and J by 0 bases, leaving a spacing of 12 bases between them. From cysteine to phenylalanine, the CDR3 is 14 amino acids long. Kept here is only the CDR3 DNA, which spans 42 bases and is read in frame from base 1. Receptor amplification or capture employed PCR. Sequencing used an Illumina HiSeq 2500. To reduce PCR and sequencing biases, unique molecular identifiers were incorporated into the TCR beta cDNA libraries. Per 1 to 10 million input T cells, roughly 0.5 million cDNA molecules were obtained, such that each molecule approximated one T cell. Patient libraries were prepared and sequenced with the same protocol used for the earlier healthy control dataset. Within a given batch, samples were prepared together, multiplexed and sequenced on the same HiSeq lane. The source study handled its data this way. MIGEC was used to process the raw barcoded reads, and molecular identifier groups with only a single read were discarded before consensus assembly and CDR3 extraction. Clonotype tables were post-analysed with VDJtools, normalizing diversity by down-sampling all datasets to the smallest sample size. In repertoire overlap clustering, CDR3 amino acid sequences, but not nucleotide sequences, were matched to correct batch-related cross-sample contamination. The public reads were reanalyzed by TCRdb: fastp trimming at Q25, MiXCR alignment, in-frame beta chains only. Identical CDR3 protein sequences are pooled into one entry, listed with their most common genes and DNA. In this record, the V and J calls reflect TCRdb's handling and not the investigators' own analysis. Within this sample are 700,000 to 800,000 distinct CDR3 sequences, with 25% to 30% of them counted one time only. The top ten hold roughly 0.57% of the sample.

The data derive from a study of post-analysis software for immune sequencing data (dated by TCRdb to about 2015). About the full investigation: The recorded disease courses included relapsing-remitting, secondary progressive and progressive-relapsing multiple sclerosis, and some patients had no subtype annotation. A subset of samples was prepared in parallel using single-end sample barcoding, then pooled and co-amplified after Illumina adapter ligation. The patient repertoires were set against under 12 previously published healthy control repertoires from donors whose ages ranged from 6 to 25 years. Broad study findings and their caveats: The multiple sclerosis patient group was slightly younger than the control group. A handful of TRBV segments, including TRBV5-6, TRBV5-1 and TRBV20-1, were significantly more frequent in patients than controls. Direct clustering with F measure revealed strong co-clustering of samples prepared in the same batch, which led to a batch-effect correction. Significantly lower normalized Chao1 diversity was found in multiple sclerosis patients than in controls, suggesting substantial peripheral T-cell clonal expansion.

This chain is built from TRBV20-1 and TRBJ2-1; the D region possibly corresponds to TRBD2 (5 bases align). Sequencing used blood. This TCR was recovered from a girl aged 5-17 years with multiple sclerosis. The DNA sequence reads TGCAGTGCACGAGGAGGCGCCTCCTACAATGAGCAGTTCTTC. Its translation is CSARGGASYNEQFF.